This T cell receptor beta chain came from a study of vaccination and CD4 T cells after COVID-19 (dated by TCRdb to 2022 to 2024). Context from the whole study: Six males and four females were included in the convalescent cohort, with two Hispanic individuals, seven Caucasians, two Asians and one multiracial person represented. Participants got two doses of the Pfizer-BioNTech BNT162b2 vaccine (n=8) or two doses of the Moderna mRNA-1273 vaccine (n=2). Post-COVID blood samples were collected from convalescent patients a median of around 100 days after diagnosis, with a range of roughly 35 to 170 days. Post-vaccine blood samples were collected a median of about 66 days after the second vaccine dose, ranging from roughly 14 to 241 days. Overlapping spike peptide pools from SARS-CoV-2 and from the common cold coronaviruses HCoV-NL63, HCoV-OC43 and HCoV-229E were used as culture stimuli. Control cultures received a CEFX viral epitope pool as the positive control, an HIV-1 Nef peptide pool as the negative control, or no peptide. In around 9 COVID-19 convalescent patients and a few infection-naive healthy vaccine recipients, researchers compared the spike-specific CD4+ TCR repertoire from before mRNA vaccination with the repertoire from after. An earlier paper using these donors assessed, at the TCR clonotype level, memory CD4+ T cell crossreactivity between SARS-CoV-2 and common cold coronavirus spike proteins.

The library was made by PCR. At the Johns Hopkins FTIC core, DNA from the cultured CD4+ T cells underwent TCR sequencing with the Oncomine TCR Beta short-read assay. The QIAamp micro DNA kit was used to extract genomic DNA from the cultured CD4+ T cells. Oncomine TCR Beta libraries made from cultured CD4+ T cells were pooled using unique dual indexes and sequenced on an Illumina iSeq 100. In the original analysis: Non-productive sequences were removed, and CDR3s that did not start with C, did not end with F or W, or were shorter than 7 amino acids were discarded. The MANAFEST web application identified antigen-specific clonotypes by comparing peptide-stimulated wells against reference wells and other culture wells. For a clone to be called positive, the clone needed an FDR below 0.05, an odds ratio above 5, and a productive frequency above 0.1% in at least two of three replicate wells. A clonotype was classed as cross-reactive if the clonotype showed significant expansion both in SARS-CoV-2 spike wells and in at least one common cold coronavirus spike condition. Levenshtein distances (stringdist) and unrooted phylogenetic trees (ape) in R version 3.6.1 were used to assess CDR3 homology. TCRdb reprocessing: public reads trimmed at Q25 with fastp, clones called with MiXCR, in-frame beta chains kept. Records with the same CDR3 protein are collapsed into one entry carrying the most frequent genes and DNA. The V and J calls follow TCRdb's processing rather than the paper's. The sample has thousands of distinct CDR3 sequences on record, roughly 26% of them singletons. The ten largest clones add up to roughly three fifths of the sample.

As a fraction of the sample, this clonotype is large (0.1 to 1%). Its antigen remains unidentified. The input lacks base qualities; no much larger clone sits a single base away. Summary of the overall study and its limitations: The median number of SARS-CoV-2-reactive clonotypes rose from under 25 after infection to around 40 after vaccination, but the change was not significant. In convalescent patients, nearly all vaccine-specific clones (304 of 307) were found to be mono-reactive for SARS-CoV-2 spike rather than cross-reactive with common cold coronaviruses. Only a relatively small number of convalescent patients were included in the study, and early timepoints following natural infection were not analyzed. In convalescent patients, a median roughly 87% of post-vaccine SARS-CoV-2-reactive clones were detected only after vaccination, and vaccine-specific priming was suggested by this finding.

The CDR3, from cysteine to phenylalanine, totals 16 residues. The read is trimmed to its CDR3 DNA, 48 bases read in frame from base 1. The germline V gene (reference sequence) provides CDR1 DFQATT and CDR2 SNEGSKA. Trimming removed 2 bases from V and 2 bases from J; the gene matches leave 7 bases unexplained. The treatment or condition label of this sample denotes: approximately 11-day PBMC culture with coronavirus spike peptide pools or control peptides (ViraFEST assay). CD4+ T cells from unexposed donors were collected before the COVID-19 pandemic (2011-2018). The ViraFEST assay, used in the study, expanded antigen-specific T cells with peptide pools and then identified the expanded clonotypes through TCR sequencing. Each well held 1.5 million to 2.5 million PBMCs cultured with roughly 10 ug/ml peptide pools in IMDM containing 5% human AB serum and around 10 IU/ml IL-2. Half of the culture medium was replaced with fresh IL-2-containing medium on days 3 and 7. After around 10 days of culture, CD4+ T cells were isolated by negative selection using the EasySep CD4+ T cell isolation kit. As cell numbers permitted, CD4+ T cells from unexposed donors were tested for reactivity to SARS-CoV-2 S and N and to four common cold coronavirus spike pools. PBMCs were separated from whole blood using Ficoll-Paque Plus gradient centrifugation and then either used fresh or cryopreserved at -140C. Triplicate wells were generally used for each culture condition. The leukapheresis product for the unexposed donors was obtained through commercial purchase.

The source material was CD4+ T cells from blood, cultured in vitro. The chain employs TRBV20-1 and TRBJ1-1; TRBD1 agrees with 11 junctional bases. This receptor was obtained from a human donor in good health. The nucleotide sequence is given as TGCAGTGCTAGATTGGCGGGACAGGGGGGAAACACTGAAGCTTTCTTT. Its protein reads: CSARLAGQGGNTEAFF.